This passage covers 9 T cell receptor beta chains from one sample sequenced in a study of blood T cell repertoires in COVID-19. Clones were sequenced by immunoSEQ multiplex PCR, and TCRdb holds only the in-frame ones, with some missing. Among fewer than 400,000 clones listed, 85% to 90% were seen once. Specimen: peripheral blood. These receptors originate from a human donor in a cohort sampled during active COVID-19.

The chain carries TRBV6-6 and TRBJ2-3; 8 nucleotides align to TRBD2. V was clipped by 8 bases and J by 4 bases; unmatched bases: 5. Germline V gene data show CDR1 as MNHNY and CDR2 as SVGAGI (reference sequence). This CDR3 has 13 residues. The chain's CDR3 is CASQAGGADTQYF. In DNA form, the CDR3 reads TGTGCCAGCCAGGCGGGGGGCGCAGATACGCAGTATTTT.

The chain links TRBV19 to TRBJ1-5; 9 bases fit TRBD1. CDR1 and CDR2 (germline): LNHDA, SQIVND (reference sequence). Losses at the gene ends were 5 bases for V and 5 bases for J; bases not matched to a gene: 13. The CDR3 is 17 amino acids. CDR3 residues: CASSSPRGRQGDQPQHF. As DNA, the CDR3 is TGTGCCAGTAGTTCCCCGAGGGGGAGACAGGGGGATCAGCCCCAGCATTTT.

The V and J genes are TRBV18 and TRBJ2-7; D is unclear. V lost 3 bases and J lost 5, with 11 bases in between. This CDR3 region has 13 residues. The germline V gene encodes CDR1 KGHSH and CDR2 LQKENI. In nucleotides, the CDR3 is TGTGCCAGCTCACCGTCTAGGTCCCACGAGCAGTACTTC. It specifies CASSPSRSHEQYF.

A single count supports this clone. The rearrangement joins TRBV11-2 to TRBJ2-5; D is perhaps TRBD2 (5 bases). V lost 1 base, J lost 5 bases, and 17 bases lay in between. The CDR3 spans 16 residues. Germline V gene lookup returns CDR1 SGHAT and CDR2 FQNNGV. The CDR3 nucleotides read TGTGCCAGCAGCTTAGGCGGACTCCCCTCTTTTGAGACCCAGTACTTC. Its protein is CASSLGGLPSFETQYF.

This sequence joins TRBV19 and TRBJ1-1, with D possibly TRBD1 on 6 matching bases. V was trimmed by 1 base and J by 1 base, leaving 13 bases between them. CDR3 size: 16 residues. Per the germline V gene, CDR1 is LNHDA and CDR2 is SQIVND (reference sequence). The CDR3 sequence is CASSIGQAGANTEAFF. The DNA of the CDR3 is TGTGCCAGTAGTATAGGGCAGGCGGGGGCGAACACTGAAGCTTTCTTT.

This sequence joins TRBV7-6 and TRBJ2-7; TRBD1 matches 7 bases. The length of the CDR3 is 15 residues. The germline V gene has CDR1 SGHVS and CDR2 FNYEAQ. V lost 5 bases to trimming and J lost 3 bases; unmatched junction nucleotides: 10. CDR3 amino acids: CASSPLYRDSYEQYF. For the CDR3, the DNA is TGTGCCAGCAGCCCACTCTACCGGGACAGCTACGAGCAGTACTTC.

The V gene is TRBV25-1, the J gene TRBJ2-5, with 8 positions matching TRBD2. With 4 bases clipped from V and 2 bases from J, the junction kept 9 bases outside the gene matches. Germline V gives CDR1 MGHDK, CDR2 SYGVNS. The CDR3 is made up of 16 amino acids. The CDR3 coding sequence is TGTGCCAGCAGTGCATCCCTCCGCGGGAGGCAAGAGACCCAGTACTTC. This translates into CASSASLRGRQETQYF.

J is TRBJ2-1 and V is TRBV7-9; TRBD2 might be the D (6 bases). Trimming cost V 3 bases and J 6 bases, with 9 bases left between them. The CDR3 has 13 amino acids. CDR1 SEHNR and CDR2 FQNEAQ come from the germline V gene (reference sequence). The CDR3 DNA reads TGTGCCAGCAGCTTCCCGGGAGCCAATGAGCAGTTCTTC. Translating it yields CASSFPGANEQFF.

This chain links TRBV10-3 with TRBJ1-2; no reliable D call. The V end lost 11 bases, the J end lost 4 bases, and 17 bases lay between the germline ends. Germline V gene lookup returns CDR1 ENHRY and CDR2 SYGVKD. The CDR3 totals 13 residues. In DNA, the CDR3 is TGTGCCGGCGGCATGGAGGCAGGCTATGGCTACACCTTC. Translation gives CAGGMEAGYGYTF.